This TCR beta chain was profiled in a study of OX40 agonist ivuxolimab in advanced cancers. A note on the overall study: Ivuxolimab was a fully human IgG2 agonistic monoclonal antibody targeting the costimulatory receptor OX40 (CD134). Intravenous ivuxolimab was administered to patients every 2 weeks at six dose levels: 0.01, 0.1, 0.3, 1.5, 3 and 10 mg/kg. Among the 50 to 55 dose-escalation patients, some 20 had hepatocellular carcinoma, roughly 15 melanoma, 9 renal cell carcinoma and 9 head and neck cancer. The dose-escalation cohort was around 83% male with a mean age of about 54 years, ranging from about 23 to 85. Prior anti-PD-1, anti-PD-L1 or anti-CTLA-4 therapy was permitted, and 40% of dose-escalation patients had received checkpoint inhibitors. Partial responses occurred in three dose-escalation patients, of whom one had hepatocellular carcinoma and two had cutaneous melanoma. The point of sequencing TCRbeta in the periphery was to test whether ivuxolimab changed TCR sequence diversity and drove clonal T-cell expansion. The paper covers the monotherapy dose-escalation part of the phase I ivuxolimab trial, which included N = 52 patients.

Patients with a history of autoimmune disease or receiving systemic immunosuppression were excluded from the trial. In every dose cohort, peripheral blood was drawn for TCR sequencing at baseline, cycle 4 day 1, and cycle 7 day 1. The samples were drawn from a first-in-human, open-label, multicenter phase I dose-escalation trial of ivuxolimab. The trial enrolled adults with locally advanced or metastatic head and neck squamous cell, hepatocellular, melanoma or renal cell carcinoma. Before TCR sequencing, CD4+ T cells and CD8+ T cells from peripheral blood were sorted into separate populations. Taken from cysteine to phenylalanine, the CDR3 has 12 residues. Of the read, only the CDR3 DNA is kept; its 36 bases are in frame from base 1. V is clipped by 3 bases and J by 2 bases, and the sequence between their germline boundaries is 4 bases long. Per the germline V gene, ENHRY is the CDR1 and SYGVKD is the CDR2.

Genomic DNA was isolated from the sorted cells so that the TCRbeta CDR3 region could be sequenced. TCRbeta CDR3 regions were sequenced using the immunoSEQ Assay. The table was pulled from immuneACCESS by TCRdb, which kept in-frame rearrangements only. Such tables lose some clones; where checked, under half of the loss comes from unresolved V genes, and the rest has no known cause. The sample table holds over 40,000 clones, of which roughly 84% were seen once. The top ten hold over 3% of the sample. With respect to this clone: Its specific antigen is unknown. Per-base quality was not reported, and no clone a single base away is much larger than it. The identical CDR3 is also encoded by other nucleotide sequences in the sample.

Broader findings and caveats from the paper: Low levels of normalized T-cell clonal expansion were also seen in some patients who did not respond. In partial responders in the 0.1-3.0 mg/kg groups, normalized peripheral clonal expansion was found to be among the lowest, especially among CD8+ T cells. Antigen specificity was not determined for the clonally expanded peripheral T cells. At doses from 0.1 to 3.0 mg/kg, clonal expansion was seen in both CD4+ and CD8+ blood T cells between baseline and week 6. After ivuxolimab, expanded clones were on average more numerous among CD8+ T cells than among CD4+ T cells.

The chain links TRBV10-3 with TRBJ2-5, with no confident D gene call. The receptor was isolated from an adult with an advanced solid tumor such as melanoma, head and neck, liver or kidney cancer. The material was CD4+ or CD8+ T cells sorted from blood, obtained in a trial of the OX40 agonist ivuxolimab. The CDR3 amino acid sequence is: CAISDPQETQYF. The sequenced DNA: TGTGCCATCAGTGACCCACAAGAGACCCAGTACTTC.